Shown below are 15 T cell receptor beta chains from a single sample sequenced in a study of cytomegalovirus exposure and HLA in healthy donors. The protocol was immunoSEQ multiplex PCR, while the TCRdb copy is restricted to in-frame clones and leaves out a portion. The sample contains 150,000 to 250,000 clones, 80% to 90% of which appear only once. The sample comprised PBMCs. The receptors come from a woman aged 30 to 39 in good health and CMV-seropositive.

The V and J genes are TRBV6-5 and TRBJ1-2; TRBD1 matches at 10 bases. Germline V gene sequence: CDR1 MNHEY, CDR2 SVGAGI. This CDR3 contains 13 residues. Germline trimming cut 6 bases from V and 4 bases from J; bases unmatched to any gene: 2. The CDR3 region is CASRRTGGYGYTF. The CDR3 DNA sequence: TGTGCCAGCAGACGGACAGGGGGCTATGGCTACACCTTC.

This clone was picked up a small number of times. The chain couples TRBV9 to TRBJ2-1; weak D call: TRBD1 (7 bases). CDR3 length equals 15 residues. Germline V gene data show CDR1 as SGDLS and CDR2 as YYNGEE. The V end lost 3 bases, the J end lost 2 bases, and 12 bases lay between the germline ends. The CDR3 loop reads CASSETGTAYNEQFF. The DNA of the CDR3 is TGTGCCAGCAGCGAGACAGGGACTGCCTACAATGAGCAGTTCTTC. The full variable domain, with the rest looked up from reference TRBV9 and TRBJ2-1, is DSGVTQTPKHLITATGQRVTLRCSPRSGDLSVYWYQQSLDQGLQFLIQYYNGEERAKGNILERFSAQQFPDLHSELNLSSLELGDSALYFCASSETGTAYNEQFFGPGTRLTVL.

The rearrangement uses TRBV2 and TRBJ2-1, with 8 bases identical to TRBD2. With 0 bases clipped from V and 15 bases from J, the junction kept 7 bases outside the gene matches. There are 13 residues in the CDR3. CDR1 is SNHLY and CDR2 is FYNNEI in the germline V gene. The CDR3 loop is CASSEAAGRARFF. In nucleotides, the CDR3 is TGTGCCAGCAGTGAAGCTGCCGGGAGGGCCAGGTTCTTC.

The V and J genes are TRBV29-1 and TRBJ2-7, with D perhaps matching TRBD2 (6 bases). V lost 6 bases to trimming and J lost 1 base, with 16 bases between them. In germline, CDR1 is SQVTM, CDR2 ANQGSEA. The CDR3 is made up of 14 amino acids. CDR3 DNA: TGCAGCGTCGGGACTTTAGGATCTTCCTACGAGCAGTACTTC. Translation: CSVGTLGSSYEQYF.

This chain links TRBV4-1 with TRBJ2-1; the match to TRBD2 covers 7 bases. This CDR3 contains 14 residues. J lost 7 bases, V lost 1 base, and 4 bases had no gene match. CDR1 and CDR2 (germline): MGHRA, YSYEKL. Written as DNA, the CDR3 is TGCGCCAGCAGCCAAGGGGAGGGGAGAAATGAGCAGTTCTTC. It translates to CASSQGEGRNEQFF.

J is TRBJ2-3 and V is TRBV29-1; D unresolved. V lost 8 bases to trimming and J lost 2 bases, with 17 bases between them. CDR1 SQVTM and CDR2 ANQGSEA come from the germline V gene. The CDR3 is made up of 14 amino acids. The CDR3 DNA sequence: TGCAGCACCAAAGAGAATGTTGTCACAGATACGCAGTATTTT. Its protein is CSTKENVVTDTQYF.

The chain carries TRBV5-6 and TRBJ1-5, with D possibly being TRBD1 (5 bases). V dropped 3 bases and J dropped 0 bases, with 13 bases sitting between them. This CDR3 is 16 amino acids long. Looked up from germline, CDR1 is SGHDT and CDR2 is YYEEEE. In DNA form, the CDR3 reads TGTGCCAGCAGCTGGGGATTAGGGGTTAGCAATCAGCCCCAGCATTTT. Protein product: CASSWGLGVSNQPQHF. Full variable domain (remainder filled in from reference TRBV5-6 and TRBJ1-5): DAGVTQSPTHLIKTRGQQVTLRCSPKSGHDTVSWYQQALGQGPQFIFQYYEEEERQRGNFPDRFSGHQFPNYSSELNVNALLLGDSALYLCASSWGLGVSNQPQHFGDGTRLSIL.

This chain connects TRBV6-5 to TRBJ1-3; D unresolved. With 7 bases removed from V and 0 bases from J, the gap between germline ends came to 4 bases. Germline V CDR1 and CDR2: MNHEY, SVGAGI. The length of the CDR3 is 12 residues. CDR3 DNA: TGTGCCAGCACCGGCTCTGGAAACACCATATATTTT. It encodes CASTGSGNTIYF.

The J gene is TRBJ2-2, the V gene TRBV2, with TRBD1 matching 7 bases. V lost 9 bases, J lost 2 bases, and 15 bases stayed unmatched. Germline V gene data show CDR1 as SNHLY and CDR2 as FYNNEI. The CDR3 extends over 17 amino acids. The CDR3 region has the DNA TGTGCCAGGGGGACAGCTATCCAACGGAGTAACACCGGGGAGCTGTTTTTT. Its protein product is CARGTAIQRSNTGELFF. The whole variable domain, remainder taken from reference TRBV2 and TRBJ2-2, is EPEVTQTPSHQVTQMGQEVILRCVPISNHLYFYWYRQILGQKVEFLVSFYNNEISEKSEIFDDQFSVERPDGSNFTLKIRSTKLEDSAMYFCARGTAIQRSNTGELFFGEGSRLTVL.

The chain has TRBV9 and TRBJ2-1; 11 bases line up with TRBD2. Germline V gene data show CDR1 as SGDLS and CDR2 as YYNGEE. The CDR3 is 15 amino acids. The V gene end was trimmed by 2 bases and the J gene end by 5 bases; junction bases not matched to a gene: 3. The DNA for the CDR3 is TGTGCCAGCAGCGTCGGGACTAGCGGTAACAATGAGCAGTTCTTC. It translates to CASSVGTSGNNEQFF.

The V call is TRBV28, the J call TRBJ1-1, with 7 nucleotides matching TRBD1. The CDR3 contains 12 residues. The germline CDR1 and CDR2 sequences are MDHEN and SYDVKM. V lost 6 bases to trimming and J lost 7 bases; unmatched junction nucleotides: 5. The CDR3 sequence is CASSRDRFEAFF. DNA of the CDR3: TGTGCCAGCAGCCGGGACAGATTTGAAGCTTTCTTT. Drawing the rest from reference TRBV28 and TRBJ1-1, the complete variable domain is DVKVTQSSRYLVKRTGEKVFLECVQDMDHENMFWYRQDPGLGLRLIYFSYDVKMKEKGDIPEGYSVSREKKERFSLILESASTNQTSMYLCASSRDRFEAFFGQGTRLTVV.

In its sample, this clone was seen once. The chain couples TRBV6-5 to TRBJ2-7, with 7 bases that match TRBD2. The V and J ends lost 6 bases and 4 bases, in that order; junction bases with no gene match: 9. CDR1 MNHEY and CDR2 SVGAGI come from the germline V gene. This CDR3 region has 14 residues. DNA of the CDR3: TGTGCCAGCAGCAGAGCGGGACGGCTATACGAGCAGTACTTC. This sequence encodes CASSRAGRLYEQYF.

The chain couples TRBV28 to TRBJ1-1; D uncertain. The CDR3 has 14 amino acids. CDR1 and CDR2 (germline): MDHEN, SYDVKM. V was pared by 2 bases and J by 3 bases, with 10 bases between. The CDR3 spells CASSLQASYTEAFF. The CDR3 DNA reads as TGTGCCAGCAGTTTACAGGCCAGTTACACTGAAGCTTTCTTT.

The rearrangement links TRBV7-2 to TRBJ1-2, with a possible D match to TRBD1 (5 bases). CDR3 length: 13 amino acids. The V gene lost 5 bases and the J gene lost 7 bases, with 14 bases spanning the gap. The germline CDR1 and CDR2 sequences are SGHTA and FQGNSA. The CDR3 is CASSPRSGFGYTF. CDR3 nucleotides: TGTGCCAGCAGCCCCCGGTCAGGGTTTGGCTACACCTTC.

CDR3 loop: CASSLTGDYNEQFF. In DNA form, the CDR3 reads TGTGCCAGCAGCTTGACAGGGGACTACAATGAGCAGTTCTTC. The rearrangement joins TRBV5-6 to TRBJ2-1, with 7 positions matching TRBD1. CDR3 length: 14 residues. Germline V gives CDR1 SGHDT, CDR2 YYEEEE. With 1 base clipped from V and 3 bases from J, the junction kept 1 base outside the gene matches.